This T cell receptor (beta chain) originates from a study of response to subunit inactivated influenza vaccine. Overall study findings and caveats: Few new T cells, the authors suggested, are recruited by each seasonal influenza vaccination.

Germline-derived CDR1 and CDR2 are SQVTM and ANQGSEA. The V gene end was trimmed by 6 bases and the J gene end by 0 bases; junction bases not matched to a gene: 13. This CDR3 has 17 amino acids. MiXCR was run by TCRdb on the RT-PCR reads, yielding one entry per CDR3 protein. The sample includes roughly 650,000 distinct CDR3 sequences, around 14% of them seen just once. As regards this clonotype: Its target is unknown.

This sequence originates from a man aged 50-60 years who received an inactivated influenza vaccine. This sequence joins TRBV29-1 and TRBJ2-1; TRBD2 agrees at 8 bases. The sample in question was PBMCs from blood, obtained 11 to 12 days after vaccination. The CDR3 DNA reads TGCAGCGTCGCTGGACTAGCTTGGGTGACCTCCTACAATGAGCAGTTCTTC. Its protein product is CSVAGLAWVTSYNEQFF.